This TCR beta chain was captured by sequencing in a study of T cells after yellow fever vaccination (dated by TCRdb to about 2019). As for the study more broadly: The SMART-Seq v4 Ultra Low Input RNA kit was used to prepare libraries from fractions with low cell numbers. To follow T-cell clones before and after primary and booster YFV17D yellow fever vaccination, bulk TCR alpha and beta repertoires were sequenced over time. Two healthy male donors made up the cohort, one aged 18 to 29 years and the other aged 30 to 40 years. Bulk PBMC replicates and cell subsets were isolated from blood drawn at multiple timepoints before and after both primary and secondary immunization.

What the work shows at the level of the full study, not this receptor alone: A small share of clonotypes was detected in both CD4 and CD8 compartments, with the overlap likely arising from convergent recombination. FACS-sorted repertoires could contain abundant contaminating clonotypes from the bulk population, so computational filtering was required. Because only a couple of donors were included in the study, the extent to which the findings can be generalized is limited. After the booster, most of the clones that had expanded following primary vaccination were detected again (almost 98% of CD4 and 80% to 90% of CD8), which suggests that memory was broadly maintained. Compared with the primary T-cell response, the secondary T-cell response was faster but weaker, reaching its peak on day 5 rather than on day 15.

The sample's treatment or condition label, decoded: live attenuated yellow fever vaccine strain. At each blood-draw timepoint, two biological replicates of bulk PBMCs were collected. PBMCs were isolated from peripheral blood using a standard Ficoll-Paque protocol. TriZol was used to extract RNA from bulk PBMCs, CD4 and CD8 fractions, and dextramer-positive and dextramer-negative fractions. From the cysteine up to the phenylalanine, the CDR3 has a length of 14 residues. Left in the record is the CDR3 DNA by itself, 42 bases read in frame from the first base. According to the germline V gene, CDR1 reads SGHDT and CDR2 reads YYEEEE. V is pared back by 4 bases and J by 3 bases, with 14 bases lying between the germline termini. TCR cDNA was synthesized by 5'RACE template switching, which introduced a universal primer site and unique molecular identifiers. Priming for cDNA synthesis came from both the TCR alpha and TCR beta constant segments. Libraries were amplified in two PCR steps, with sample barcodes and sequencing adapters added in the second step. Sequencing of libraries was done on Illumina HiSeq 2500 (2x100 bp) or NovaSeq (2x150 bp). The paper's data handling went like this. MIGEC was used to demultiplex reads and collapse the reads into UMI consensus sequences, and MiXCR was used for V(D)J alignment. Vaccine-responding clonotypes were defined with edgeR using replicate PBMC samples, requiring FDR below 0.01 and a log2 fold change above 5 up to day 15. Each bulk clonotype received a CD4 or CD8 identity based on whether the sequenced CD4 or CD8 repertoire contained that clonotype at higher abundance. TCRdb reprocessed the public reads (quality trimming at Q25 with fastp, clone calling with MiXCR) and kept in-frame beta chains. Each CDR3 protein appears once, grouped with its most common genes and DNA. It is TCRdb's table, rather than the study itself, that gives the V and J calls and clone size. The sample includes roughly 500,000 distinct CDR3 sequences, with 15% to 20% observed a single time. Roughly an eighth of the sample is taken by the ten largest.

This clonotype appeared a few times. The antigen this receptor binds is unknown. Per-base quality was not reported, and no clone a single base away is much larger than it. This sequence originates from a man aged 25-45 years who received the YFV17D yellow fever vaccine. The chain joins TRBV5-6 to TRBJ2-7; TRBD2 could be the D gene, as 6 bases match. This specimen was PBMCs, taken 15 days after the yellow fever booster vaccination. The CDR3 region has the sequence CASSGRRRVYEQYF. The nucleotide sequence reads TGTGCCAGCAGCGGCAGGAGGAGGGTCTACGAGCAGTACTTC.